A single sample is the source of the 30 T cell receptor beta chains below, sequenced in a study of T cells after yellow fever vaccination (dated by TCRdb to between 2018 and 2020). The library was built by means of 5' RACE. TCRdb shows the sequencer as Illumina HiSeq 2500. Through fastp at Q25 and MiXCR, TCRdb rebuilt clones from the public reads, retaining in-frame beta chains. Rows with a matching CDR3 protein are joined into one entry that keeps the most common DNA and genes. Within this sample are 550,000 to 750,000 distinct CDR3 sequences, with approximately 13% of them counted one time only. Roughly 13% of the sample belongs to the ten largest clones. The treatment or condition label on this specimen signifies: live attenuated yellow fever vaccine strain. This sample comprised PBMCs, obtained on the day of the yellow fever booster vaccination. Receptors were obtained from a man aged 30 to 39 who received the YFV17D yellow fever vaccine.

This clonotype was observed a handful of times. The CDR3 nucleotides are TGTGCCAGCAGTTACGAGGTCAGTCCAGATACGCAGTATTTT. Protein sequence: CASSYEVSPDTQYF. The genes are TRBV6-2 or TRBV6-3 and TRBJ2-3; the D is unclear. Germline V gives CDR1 MNHEY, CDR2 SVGEGT. Trimming stripped 2 bases from V and 4 bases from J, with 10 bases between. The CDR3 extends over 14 amino acids.

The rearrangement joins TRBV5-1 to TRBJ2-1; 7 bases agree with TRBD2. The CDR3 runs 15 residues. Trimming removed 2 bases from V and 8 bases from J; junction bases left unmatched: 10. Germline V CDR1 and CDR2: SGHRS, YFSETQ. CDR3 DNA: TGCGCCAGCAGCTTAGCGGGGAACCTTCTTGATGAGCAGTTCTTC. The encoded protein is CASSLAGNLLDEQFF.

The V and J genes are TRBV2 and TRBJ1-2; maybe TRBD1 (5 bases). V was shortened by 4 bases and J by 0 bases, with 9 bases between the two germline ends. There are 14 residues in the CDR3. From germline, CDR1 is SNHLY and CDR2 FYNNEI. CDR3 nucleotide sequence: TGTGCCAGCAGTGTCAGGGCGGCTAACTATGGCTACACCTTC. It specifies CASSVRAANYGYTF.

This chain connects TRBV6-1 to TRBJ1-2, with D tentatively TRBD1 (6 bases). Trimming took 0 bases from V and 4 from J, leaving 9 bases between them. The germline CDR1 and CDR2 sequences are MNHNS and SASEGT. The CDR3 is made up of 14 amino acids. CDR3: CASSEAQGIYGYTF. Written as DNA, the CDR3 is TGTGCCAGCAGTGAAGCACAGGGCATCTATGGCTACACCTTC.

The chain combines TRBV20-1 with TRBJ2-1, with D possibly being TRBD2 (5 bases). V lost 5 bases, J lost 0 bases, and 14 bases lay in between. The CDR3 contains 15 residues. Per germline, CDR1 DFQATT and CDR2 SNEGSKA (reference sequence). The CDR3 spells CSASTSSPSYNEQFF. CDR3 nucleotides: TGCAGTGCTTCCACCTCTAGCCCCTCCTACAATGAGCAGTTCTTC.

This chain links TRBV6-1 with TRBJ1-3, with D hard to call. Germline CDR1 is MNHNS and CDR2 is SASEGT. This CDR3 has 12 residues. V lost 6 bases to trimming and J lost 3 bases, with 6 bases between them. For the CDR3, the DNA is TGTGCCAGCAGGACTCTTGGAAACACCATATATTTT. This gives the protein CASRTLGNTIYF.

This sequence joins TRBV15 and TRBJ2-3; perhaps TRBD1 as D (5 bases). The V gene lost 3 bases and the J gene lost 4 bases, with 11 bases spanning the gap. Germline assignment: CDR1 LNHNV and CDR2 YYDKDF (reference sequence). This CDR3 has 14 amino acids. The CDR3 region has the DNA TGTGCCACCAGCAGGAGGACATTCTCAGATACGCAGTATTTT. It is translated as CATSRRTFSDTQYF.

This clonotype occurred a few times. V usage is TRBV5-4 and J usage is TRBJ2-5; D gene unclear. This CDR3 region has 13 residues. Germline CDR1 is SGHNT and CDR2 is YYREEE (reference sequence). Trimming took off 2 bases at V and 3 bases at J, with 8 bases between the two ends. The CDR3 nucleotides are TGTGCCAGCAGCTTTATTGCGGAAGAGACCCAGTACTTC. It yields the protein CASSFIAEETQYF.

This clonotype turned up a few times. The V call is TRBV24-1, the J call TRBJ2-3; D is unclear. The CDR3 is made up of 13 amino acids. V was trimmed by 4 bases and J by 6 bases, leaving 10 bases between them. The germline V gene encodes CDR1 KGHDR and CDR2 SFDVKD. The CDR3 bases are TGTGCCACCAGTGAACGGCTCGGGGATACGCAGTATTTT. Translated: CATSERLGDTQYF.

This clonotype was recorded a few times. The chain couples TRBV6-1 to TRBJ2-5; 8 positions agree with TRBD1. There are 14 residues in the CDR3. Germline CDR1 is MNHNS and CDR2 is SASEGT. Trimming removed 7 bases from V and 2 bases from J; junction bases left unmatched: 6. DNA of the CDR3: TGTGCCAGCAATCTACGGGACAGGCAAGAGACCCAGTACTTC. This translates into CASNLRDRQETQYF.

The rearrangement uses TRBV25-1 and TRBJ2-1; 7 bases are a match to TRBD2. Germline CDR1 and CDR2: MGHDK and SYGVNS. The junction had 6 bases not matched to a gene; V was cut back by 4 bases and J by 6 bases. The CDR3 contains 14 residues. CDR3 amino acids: CASSAGGSPNEQFF. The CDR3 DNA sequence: TGTGCCAGCAGTGCTGGCGGGAGCCCCAATGAGCAGTTCTTC. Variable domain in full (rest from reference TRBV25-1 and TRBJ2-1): EADIYQTPRYLVIGTGKKITLECSQTMGHDKMYWYQQDPGMELHLIHYSYGVNSTEKGDLSSESTVSRIRTEHFPLTLESARPSHTSQYLCASSAGGSPNEQFFGPGTRLTVL.

CDR3 DNA sequence: TGTGCCAGCAGCTCACTCACGTCGGACACTGAAGCTTTCTTT. Translating gives CASSSLTSDTEAFF. This rearrangement joins TRBV11-2 to TRBJ1-1; no clear D gene. The CDR3 loop spans 14 amino acids. The ends were cut back, 4 bases at V and 3 bases at J, with 12 bases in the middle. CDR1 is SGHAT, CDR2 FQNNGV, per germline.

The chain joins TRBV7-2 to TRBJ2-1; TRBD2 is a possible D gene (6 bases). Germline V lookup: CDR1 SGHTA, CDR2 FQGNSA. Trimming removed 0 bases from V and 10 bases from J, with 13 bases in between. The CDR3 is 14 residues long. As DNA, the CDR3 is TGTGCCAGCAGCTTAGCGGGAATAGCGGTCGAGCAGTTCTTC. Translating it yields CASSLAGIAVEQFF.

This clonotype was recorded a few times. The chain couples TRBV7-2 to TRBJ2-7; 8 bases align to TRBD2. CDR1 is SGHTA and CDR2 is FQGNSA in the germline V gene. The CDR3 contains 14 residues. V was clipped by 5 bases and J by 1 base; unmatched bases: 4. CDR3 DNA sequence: TGTGCCAGCAGCGCAAGACTAGCGTCCTACGAGCAGTACTTC. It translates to CASSARLASYEQYF.

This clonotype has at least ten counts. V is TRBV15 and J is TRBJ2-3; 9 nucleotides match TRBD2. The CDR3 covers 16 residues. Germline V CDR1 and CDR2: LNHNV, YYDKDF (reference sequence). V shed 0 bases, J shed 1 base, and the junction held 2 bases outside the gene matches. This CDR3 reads CATSRDSGRRTDTQYF. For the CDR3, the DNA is TGTGCCACCAGCAGAGATAGCGGGAGACGCACAGATACGCAGTATTTT.

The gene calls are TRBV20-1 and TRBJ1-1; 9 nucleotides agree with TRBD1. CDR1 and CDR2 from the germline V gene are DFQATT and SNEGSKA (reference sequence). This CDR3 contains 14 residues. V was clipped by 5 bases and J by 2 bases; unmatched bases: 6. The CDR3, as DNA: TGCAGTGCTCTCACAGGGGGCGCAAACACTGAAGCTTTCTTT. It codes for CSALTGGANTEAFF.

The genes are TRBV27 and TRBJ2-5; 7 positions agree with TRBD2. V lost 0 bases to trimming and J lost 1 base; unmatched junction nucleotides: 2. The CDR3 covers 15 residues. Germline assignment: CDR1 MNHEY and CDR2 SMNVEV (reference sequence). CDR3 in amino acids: CASSLSASGQETQYF. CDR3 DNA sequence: TGTGCCAGCAGTTTATCGGCTAGCGGCCAAGAGACCCAGTACTTC.

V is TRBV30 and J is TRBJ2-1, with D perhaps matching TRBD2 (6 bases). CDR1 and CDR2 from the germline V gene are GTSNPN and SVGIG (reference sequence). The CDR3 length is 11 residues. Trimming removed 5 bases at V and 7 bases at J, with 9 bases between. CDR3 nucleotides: TGTGCCTGGGGTGGGACTAATGAGCAGTTCTTC. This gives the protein CAWGGTNEQFF.

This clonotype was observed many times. DNA for the CDR3: TGTGCCAGCAGCGGAAGAGGGACAGCTGGGATGAACACTGAAGCTTTCTTT. It codes for CASSGRGTAGMNTEAFF. V and J are TRBV27 and TRBJ1-1; 7 bases align to TRBD1. Germline loops: CDR1 MNHEY, CDR2 SMNVEV (reference sequence). The trim removed 6 bases at V and 0 bases at J, leaving 13 bases unmatched. The CDR3 is made up of 17 amino acids.

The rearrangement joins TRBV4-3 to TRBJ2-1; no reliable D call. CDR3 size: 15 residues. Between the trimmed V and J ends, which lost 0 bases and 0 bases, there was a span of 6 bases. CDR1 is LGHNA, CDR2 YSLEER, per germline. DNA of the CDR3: TGCGCCAGCAGCCAAGAGAAGAGCTCCTACAATGAGCAGTTCTTC. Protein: CASSQEKSSYNEQFF.

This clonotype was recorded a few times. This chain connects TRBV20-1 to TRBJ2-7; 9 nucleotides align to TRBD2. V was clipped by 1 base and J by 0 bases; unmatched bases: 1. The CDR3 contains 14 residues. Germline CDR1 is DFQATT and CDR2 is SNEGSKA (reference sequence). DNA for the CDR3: TGCAGTGCTAGAGGACTAGCGGCCTCCTACGAGCAGTACTTC. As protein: CSARGLAASYEQYF.

CDR3 DNA: TGCAGCGCCCTTCTGGCGCGCCGCACAGATACGCAGTATTTT. It translates to CSALLARRTDTQYF. This chain links TRBV29-1 with TRBJ2-3; no reliable D call. This CDR3 region has 14 residues. Germline CDR1 reads SQVTM; CDR2 reads ANQGSEA. The ends were cut back, 7 bases at V and 1 base at J, with 15 bases in the middle.

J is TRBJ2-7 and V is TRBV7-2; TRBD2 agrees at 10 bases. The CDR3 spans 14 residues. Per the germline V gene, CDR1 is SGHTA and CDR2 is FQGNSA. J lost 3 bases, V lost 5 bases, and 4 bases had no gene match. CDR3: CASSTRTSGYEQYF. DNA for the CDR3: TGTGCCAGCAGCACAAGGACTAGCGGCTACGAGCAGTACTTC. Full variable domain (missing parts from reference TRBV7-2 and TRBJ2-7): GAGVSQSPSNKVTEKGKDVELRCDPISGHTALYWYRQSLGQGLEFLIYFQGNSAPDKSGLPSDRFSAERTGGSVSTLTIQRTQQEDSAVYLCASSTRTSGYEQYFGPGTRLTVT.

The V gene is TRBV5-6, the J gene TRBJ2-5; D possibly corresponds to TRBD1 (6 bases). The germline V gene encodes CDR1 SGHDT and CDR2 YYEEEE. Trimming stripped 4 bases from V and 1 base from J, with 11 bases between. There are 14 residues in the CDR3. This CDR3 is CASSPWTVQETQYF. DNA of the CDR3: TGTGCCAGCAGCCCATGGACAGTCCAAGAGACCCAGTACTTC.

CDR3 sequence: CSARVSHNTGELFF. As DNA, the CDR3 is TGCAGTGCTAGAGTTAGCCACAACACCGGGGAGCTGTTTTTT. The V and J genes are TRBV20-1 and TRBJ2-2; D is uncertain. This CDR3 is built from 14 residues. V lost 1 base, J lost 2 bases, and 8 bases lay in between. Germline CDR1 reads DFQATT; CDR2 reads SNEGSKA (reference sequence).

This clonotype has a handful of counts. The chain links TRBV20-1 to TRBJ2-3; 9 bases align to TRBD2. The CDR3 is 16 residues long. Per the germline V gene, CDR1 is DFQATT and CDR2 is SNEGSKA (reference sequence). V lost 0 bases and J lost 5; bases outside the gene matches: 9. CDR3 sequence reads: CSARDTLAGSQDTQYF. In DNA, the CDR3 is TGCAGTGCTAGAGATACCCTAGCGGGGAGTCAAGATACGCAGTATTTT.

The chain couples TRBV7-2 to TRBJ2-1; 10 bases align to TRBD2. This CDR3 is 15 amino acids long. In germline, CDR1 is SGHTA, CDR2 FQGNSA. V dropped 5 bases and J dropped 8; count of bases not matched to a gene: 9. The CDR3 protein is CASSKLAGLPDEQFF. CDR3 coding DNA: TGTGCCAGCAGCAAACTAGCGGGGTTGCCCGATGAGCAGTTCTTC.

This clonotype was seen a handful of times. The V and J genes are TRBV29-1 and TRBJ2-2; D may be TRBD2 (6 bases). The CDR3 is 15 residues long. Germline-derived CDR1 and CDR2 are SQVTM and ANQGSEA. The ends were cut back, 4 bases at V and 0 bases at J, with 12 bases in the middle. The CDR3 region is CSVVTQRANTGELFF. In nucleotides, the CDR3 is TGCAGCGTTGTAACCCAGCGGGCGAACACCGGGGAGCTGTTTTTT.

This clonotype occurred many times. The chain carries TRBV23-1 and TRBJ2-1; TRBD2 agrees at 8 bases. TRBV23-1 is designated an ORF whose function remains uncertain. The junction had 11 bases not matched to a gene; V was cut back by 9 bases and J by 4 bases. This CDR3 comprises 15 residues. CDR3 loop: CARNNPQRGYNEQFF. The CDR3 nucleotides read TGCGCCAGAAATAATCCCCAGCGGGGGTACAATGAGCAGTTCTTC.

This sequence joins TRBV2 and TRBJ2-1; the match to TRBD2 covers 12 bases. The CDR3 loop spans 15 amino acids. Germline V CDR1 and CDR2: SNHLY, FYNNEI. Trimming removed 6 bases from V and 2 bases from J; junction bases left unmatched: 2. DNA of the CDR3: TGTGCCAGCAGGAGACTAGCGGGAGCCTACAATGAGCAGTTCTTC. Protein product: CASRRLAGAYNEQFF.